This T cell receptor beta chain was captured by sequencing in a study of T-cell reconstitution after alpha-beta-depleted transplantation in children. Study-wide points: Several hundred rapidly expanded clones from non-depleted graft cells reportedly supplied alpha-beta T cells about two months post-transplant. Newly produced T cells mostly provided counts and TCRbeta diversity after one year, as hyperexpanded clones declined.

The authors prepared the TCRbeta library with unique molecular identifiers. TCRdb re-called the PCR reads with MiXCR, one entry per CDR3 protein. The sample lists 190,000 or so distinct CDR3 sequences, roughly 6.3% occurring once. Worth noting for this clonotype: Its antigen is undetermined.

V lost 3 bases, J lost 1 base, and 7 bases lay in between. The CDR3 sequence is 14 residues long. The chain is built from TRBV12-3 or TRBV12-4 and TRBJ2-4; D unresolved. The clonotype was recovered from a girl less than two years old with combined immunodeficiency, due to receive a stem cell transplant. This specimen was PBMCs, taken before TCRalphabeta/CD19-depleted stem cell transplant. The CDR3 sequence is CASSLSEAKNIQYF. The CDR3 nucleotides read TGTGCCAGCAGTTTGTCGGAGGCCAAAAACATTCAGTACTTC.